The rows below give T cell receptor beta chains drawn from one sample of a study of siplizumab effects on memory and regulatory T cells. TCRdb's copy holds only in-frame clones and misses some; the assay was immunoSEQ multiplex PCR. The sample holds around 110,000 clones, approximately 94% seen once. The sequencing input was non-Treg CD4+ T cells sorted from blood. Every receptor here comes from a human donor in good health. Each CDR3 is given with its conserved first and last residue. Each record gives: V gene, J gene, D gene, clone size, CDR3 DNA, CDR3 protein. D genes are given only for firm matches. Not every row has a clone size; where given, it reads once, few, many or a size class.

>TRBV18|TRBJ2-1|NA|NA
TGTGCCAGCTCACCACCTACTACAGGGGGGGACAATGAGCAGTTCTTC
CASSPPTTGGDNEQFF
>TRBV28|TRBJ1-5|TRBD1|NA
TGTGCCAGCAACATCCGGGACAGGGGGCTGGGGCCCCAGCATTTT
CASNIRDRGLGPQHF
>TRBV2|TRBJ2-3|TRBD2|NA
TGTGCCAGCAGTCCGGGACTAGGCACAGATACGCAGTATTTT
CASSPGLGTDTQYF
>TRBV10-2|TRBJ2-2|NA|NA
TGCGCCAGCGGGGCAGGGTACACCGGGGAGCTGTTTTTT
CASGAGYTGELFF
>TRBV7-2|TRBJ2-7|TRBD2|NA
TGTGCCAGCAGCCGAGGGACTAGCGGGTACTCCTACGAGCAGTACTTC
CASSRGTSGYSYEQYF
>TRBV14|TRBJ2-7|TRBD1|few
TGTGCCAGCAGCCAAATCACAGGGGGCTCTGGCGAGCAGTACTTC
CASSQITGGSGEQYF
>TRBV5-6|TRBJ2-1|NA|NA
TGTGCCAGCAGCCTCCGAAGTAGGGCTGCTGAGCAGTTCTTC
CASSLRSRAAEQFF
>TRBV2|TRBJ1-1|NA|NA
TGTGCCAGCAGTGAAATTCTGCTGGGCACTGAAGCTTTCTTT
CASSEILLGTEAFF
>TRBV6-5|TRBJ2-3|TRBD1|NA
TGTGCCAGCTCCAGGGGGCAGGGAAGAAATACGCAGTATTTT
CASSRGQGRNTQYF
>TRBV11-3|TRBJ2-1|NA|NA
TGTGCCAGCAGCTTAGATCTAAAAGAAAACAATGAGCAGTTCTTC
CASSLDLKENNEQFF
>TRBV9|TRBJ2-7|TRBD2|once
TGTGCCAGCAGCGTAGGACTAGCAGAAAACTACGAGCAGTACTTC
CASSVGLAENYEQYF
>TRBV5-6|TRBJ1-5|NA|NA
TGTGCCAGCAGCTCCCGGGGGCAGAAACAGCCCCAGCATTTT
CASSSRGQKQPQHF
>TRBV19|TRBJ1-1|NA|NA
TGTGCCAGTAGTATGTCGGCTAAGACTGAAGCTTTCTTT
CASSMSAKTEAFF
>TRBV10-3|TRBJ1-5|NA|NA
TGTGCCATCAGCCGGGACACTATTGATCAGCCCCAGCATTTT
CAISRDTIDQPQHF
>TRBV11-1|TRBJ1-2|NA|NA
TGTGCCAGCAGCCACGACAGAAACTATGGCTACACCTTC
CASSHDRNYGYTF
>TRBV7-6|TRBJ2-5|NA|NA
TGTGCCAGCAGCTTTGGGGGGGGGCGTGTCGGGACCCAGTACTTC
CASSFGGGRVGTQYF
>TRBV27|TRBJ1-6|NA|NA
TGTGCCAGCAGTTTGAGGATGACTAACTCCTATAATTCACCCCTCCACTTT
CASSLRMTNSYNSPLHF
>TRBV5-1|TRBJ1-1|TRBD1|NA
TGCGCCAGCAGCTTGGTGTCAGGGGGGTACACTGAAGCTTTCTTT
CASSLVSGGYTEAFF
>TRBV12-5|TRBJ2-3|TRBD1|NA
TGTGCTAGTGCTACGACAGGGACAGATACGCAGTATTTT
CASATTGTDTQYF
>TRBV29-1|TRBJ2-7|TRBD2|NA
TGCAGCGCGTTATCCGGGACTAGTGTTTTCGAGCAGTACTTC
CSALSGTSVFEQYF
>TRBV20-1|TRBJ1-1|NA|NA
TGCAGTGCTAGGGAGAACACTGAAGCTTTCTTT
CSARENTEAFF
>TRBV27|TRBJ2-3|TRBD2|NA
TGTGCCAGCAGTCTACGGGGGGGGCCCCCAGATACGCAGTATTTT
CASSLRGGPPDTQYF
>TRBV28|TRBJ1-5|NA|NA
TGTGCCAGCAGTTCGGGGGGTAGCAATCAGCCCCAGCATTTT
CASSSGGSNQPQHF
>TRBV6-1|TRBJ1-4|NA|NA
TGTGCCAGCAGTGAACGGTACGGGACAACTAATGAAAAACTGTTTTTT
CASSERYGTTNEKLFF
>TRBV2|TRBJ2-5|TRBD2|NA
TGTGCCAGCAGAGGGACTAGCGGGGGGTCAGGTGAGACCCAGTACTTC
CASRGTSGGSGETQYF
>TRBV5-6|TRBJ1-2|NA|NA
TGTGCCAGCAGTGGCAGGGCCCCCTATGGCTACACCTTC
CASSGRAPYGYTF
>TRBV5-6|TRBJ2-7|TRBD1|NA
TGTGCCAGCAGCTCTGGACAGGGGGAATACGAGCAGTACTTC
CASSSGQGEYEQYF
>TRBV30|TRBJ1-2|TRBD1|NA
TGTGCCTGGACTAACTACAGGGGAAAGGGTGGCTACACCTTC
CAWTNYRGKGGYTF
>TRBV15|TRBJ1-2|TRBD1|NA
TGTGCCACCGGGCGGGACAGCAACTATGGCTACACCTTC
CATGRDSNYGYTF
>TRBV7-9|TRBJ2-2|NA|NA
TGTGCCAGCAGCCTGTCAGTCGGGGAGCTGTTTTTT
CASSLSVGELFF
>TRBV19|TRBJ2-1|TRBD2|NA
TGTGCCAGTAGTATGATAGGGCTAGCGGGAGGGCCCTCGGTCCATGAGCAGTTCTTC
CASSMIGLAGGPSVHEQFF
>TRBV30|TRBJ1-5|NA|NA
TGTGCCTGGAGGGGAAGCGACAGGATTAATCAGCCCCAGCATTTT
CAWRGSDRINQPQHF
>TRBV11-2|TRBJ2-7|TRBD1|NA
TGTGCCAGCAGCCGGGACAGGGGCGACGAGCAGTACTTC
CASSRDRGDEQYF
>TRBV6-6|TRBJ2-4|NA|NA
TGTGCCACCTTTTGGGAGGGGGTCTACTTC
CATFWEGVYF
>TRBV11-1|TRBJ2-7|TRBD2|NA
TGTGCCAGCAGCTTAATTACTAGCGGAACCTACGAGCAGTACTTC
CASSLITSGTYEQYF
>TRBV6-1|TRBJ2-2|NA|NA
TGTGCCAGCAGTTGGGACTTCAACACCGGGGAGCTGTTTTTT
CASSWDFNTGELFF
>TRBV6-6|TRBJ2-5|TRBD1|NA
TGTGCCAGCAGTCAGCAGGGACAGGGGGCTCGGGAGACCCAGTACTTC
CASSQQGQGARETQYF
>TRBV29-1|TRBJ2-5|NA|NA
TGCAGCGTTGTTTCCGGCGGTAATCAAGAGACCCAGTACTTC
CSVVSGGNQETQYF
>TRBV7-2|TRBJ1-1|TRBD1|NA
TGTGCCAGCAGCGGGGACAGAAACACTGAAGCTTTCTTT
CASSGDRNTEAFF
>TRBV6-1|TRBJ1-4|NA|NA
TGTGCCAGCACCCTCTTTACGGGATTGGATGAAAAACTGTTTTTT
CASTLFTGLDEKLFF
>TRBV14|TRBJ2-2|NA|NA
TGTGCCAGCAGCCAAGATCTCGGGTGGGAGCTGTTTTTT
CASSQDLGWELFF
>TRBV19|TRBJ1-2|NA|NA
TGTGCCAGTAGTATAACGGGGAACAACTATGGCTACACCTTC
CASSITGNNYGYTF
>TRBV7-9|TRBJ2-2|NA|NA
TGTGCCAGCATCCCTCCGGCCGTTACAGGGAGCACCGGGGAGCTGTTTTTT
CASIPPAVTGSTGELFF
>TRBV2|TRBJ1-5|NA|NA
TGTGCCAGCAGAGGGGACATTGGCCAGCCCCAGCATTTT
CASRGDIGQPQHF
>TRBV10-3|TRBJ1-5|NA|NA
TGTGCCATCGGGCCGGGGGGCGTAGACAATCAGCCCCAGCATTTT
CAIGPGGVDNQPQHF
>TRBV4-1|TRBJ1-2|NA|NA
TGCGCCAGCAGAACCAGGGTCACCTCTATCTATGGCTACACCTTC
CASRTRVTSIYGYTF
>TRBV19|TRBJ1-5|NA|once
TGTGCCAGTAGGGTCGAGGGCAATCAGCCCCAGCATTTT
CASRVEGNQPQHF
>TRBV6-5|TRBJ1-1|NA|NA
TGTGCCAGCAGCCCTTATCCTGAAGCTTTCTTT
CASSPYPEAFF
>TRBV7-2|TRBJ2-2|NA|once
TGTGCCAGCAGCCATTACACCGGGGAGCTGTTTTTT
CASSHYTGELFF
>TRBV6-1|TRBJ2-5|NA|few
TGTGCCAGCAGTGAGCCCAGCTTTGCGGAGACCCAGTACTTC
CASSEPSFAETQYF
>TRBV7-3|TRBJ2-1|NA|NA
TGTGCCAGCAGCTTAACGTTCGGGAGTACGGAGGAGCAGTTCTTC
CASSLTFGSTEEQFF
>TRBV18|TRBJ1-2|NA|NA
TGTGCCAGCTCACTCCGAGGAGGGGATGGCTACACCTTC
CASSLRGGDGYTF
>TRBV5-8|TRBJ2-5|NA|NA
TGTGCCAGCAGCTTGGAGATTCAGGGAAGAGAGACCCAGTACTTC
CASSLEIQGRETQYF
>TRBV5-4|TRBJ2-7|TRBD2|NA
TGTGCCAGCAGCCCTGTCGGGGGGGGAGGCTACGAGCAGTACTTC
CASSPVGGGGYEQYF